Presented here are 23 T cell receptor beta chains from one specimen sequenced in a study of shared clonotypes between healthy human individuals. Libraries were prepared by immunoSEQ multiplex PCR; TCRdb keeps only in-frame clonotypes and omits some of them. The table has roughly 650,000 clones, roughly 97% seen once. The sample was naive CD4+ T cells sorted from blood. Subset given: CD45RA+ positively selected. The receptors come from a woman between 25 and 40 years old in good health.

The chain combines TRBV7-9 with TRBJ1-4; the D gene is possibly TRBD1 (5 bases). Between the trimmed V and J ends, which lost 5 bases and 6 bases, there was a span of 10 bases. From germline, CDR1 is SEHNR and CDR2 FQNEAQ (reference sequence). The CDR3 is made up of 13 amino acids. CDR3 amino acids: CASSPGPYEKLFF. The CDR3 DNA follows: TGTGCCAGCAGCCCGGGGCCCTATGAAAAACTGTTTTTT.

This rearrangement joins TRBV27 to TRBJ2-7, with 8 bases lining up with TRBD2. V trimming: 5 bases; J trimming: 5 bases; junction bases outside the gene matches: 8. This CDR3 has 14 amino acids. The germline CDR1 and CDR2 sequences are MNHEY and SMNVEV (reference sequence). This chain's CDR3 is CASSIRTSPNEQYF. As DNA, the CDR3 is TGTGCCAGCAGTATTCGGACTAGCCCGAACGAGCAGTACTTC.

The V gene is TRBV29-1, the J gene TRBJ2-7; 8 bases match TRBD1. The CDR3 length is 13 residues. V was pared by 5 bases and J by 6 bases, with 9 bases of the junction left unmatched. CDR1 is SQVTM and CDR2 is ANQGSEA in the germline V gene. CDR3 DNA sequence: TGCAGCGTTTCGCCCGGACAGGGTTCCGAGCAGTACTTC. Protein product: CSVSPGQGSEQYF.

This chain's CDR3 is CASRSKAPSGRDYNEQFF. The CDR3 DNA is TGTGCCAGCAGATCTAAGGCCCCAAGCGGGAGGGATTACAATGAGCAGTTCTTC. J is TRBJ2-1 and V is TRBV27; 10 bases align to TRBD2. CDR1 is MNHEY, CDR2 SMNVEV, per germline (reference sequence). J gave up 4 bases and V 6 bases, and 15 bases lay outside the gene matches. This CDR3 is 18 amino acids long.

The DNA for the CDR3 is TGTGCCAGCAGTTTATCGGGCAGGGTGCAGCCCCAGCATTTT. Encoded protein: CASSLSGRVQPQHF. The chain has TRBV27 and TRBJ1-5; TRBD1 might be the D (5 bases). CDR1 and CDR2 (germline): MNHEY, SMNVEV (reference sequence). This CDR3 has 14 residues. V lost 0 bases and J lost 7, with 10 bases in between.

The chain has TRBV27 and TRBJ1-1; no firm D call. Trimming shortened V by 1 base and J by 1 base, and 4 bases separated the two germline ends. The CDR3 loop spans 13 amino acids. Germline loops: CDR1 MNHEY, CDR2 SMNVEV (reference sequence). CDR3 bases: TGTGCCAGCAGTTTATTCAAGAACACTGAAGCTTTCTTT. Translating gives CASSLFKNTEAFF.

V is TRBV14 and J is TRBJ2-5; no definite D call. The CDR3 sequence is 15 residues long. Per germline, CDR1 SGHDN and CDR2 FVKESK. V lost 2 bases and J lost 4, with 14 bases in between. The CDR3 loop reads CASSQSRVVGETQYF. The CDR3 DNA reads TGTGCCAGCAGCCAATCGAGAGTGGTAGGAGAGACCCAGTACTTC.

CDR3 region: CATRDSGTYEQYF. DNA of the CDR3: TGTGCCACCAGGGATAGCGGGACCTACGAGCAGTACTTC. The chain combines TRBV19 with TRBJ2-7; 8 nucleotides match TRBD2. Losses at the gene ends were 10 bases for V and 2 bases for J; bases not matched to a gene: 7. CDR3 length equals 13 residues. CDR1 is LNHDA and CDR2 is SQIVND in the germline V gene (reference sequence). The full variable domain, its missing parts supplied by reference TRBV19 and TRBJ2-7, is DGGITQSPKYLFRKEGQNVTLSCEQNLNHDAMYWYRQDPGQGLRLIYYSQIVNDFQKGDIAEGYSVSREKKESFPLTVTSAQKNPTAFYLCATRDSGTYEQYFGPGTRLTVT.

A note on this clone: In the same sample, other DNA sequences code for this CDR3. The chain carries TRBV28 and TRBJ1-1; D uncertain. This CDR3 is built from 12 residues. V was pared by 6 bases and J by 3 bases, with 8 bases between. CDR1 is MDHEN, CDR2 SYDVKM, per germline. CDR3 protein: CASSLPYTEAFF. The CDR3, as DNA: TGTGCCAGCAGCCTCCCTTACACTGAAGCTTTCTTT. Complete variable domain (other parts from reference TRBV28 and TRBJ1-1): DVKVTQSSRYLVKRTGEKVFLECVQDMDHENMFWYRQDPGLGLRLIYFSYDVKMKEKGDIPEGYSVSREKKERFSLILESASTNQTSMYLCASSLPYTEAFFGQGTRLTVV.

The chain recombines TRBV5-1 with TRBJ2-7; 8 nucleotides align to TRBD1. This CDR3 has 14 amino acids. In germline, CDR1 is SGHRS, CDR2 YFSETQ. Trimming removed 4 bases from V and 6 bases from J; junction bases left unmatched: 9. This CDR3 reads CASSRDRSRGEQYF. DNA of the CDR3: TGCGCCAGCAGCCGGGACAGGAGTAGGGGCGAGCAGTACTTC.

The chain employs TRBV28 and TRBJ2-3, with 9 positions matching TRBD1. Germline CDR1 and CDR2: MDHEN and SYDVKM. The CDR3 covers 17 residues. Trimming took 2 bases from V and 6 from J; bases not matched to a gene: 12. CDR3 DNA sequence: TGTGCCAGCAGTTTAAGCCCGGGACAGGGAAGTTTGGATACGCAGTATTTT. Its protein product is CASSLSPGQGSLDTQYF.

Comment on this clone: This specimen includes other DNA sequences encoding the same CDR3. The chain links TRBV18 to TRBJ2-7, with 10 bases that match TRBD1. CDR1 and CDR2 from the germline V gene are KGHSH and LQKENI. V dropped 2 bases and J dropped 4; count of bases not matched to a gene: 2. The CDR3 sequence is 14 residues long. The CDR3 DNA reads TGTGCCAGCTCACCAGGGACAGGGGCGTACGAGCAGTACTTC. Protein: CASSPGTGAYEQYF.

The CDR3 protein is CASHDRGGERINEQFF. CDR3 coding DNA: TGCGCCAGCCACGACCGGGGAGGGGAAAGGATAAATGAGCAGTTCTTC. The chain combines TRBV10-1 with TRBJ2-1; TRBD2 agrees at 7 bases. The V gene's germline CDR1 is WNHNN and CDR2 SYGVQD (reference sequence). This CDR3 spans 16 amino acids. V lost 8 bases, J lost 7 bases, and 17 bases stayed unmatched.

The rearrangement links TRBV19 to TRBJ2-7, with TRBD2 matching over 7 bases. The CDR3 contains 12 residues. In germline, CDR1 is LNHDA, CDR2 SQIVND (reference sequence). The V gene end was trimmed by 1 base and the J gene end by 7 bases; junction bases not matched to a gene: 1. The CDR3 sequence is CASSIGGGEQYF. The CDR3 bases are TGTGCCAGTAGTATAGGCGGGGGAGAGCAGTACTTC.

The gene calls are TRBV5-8 and TRBJ2-1, with 7 positions matching TRBD2. The CDR3 contains 12 residues. Germline lookup yields CDR1 SGHTS and CDR2 YDEGEE. J was trimmed by 0 bases and V by 10 bases; bases with no gene match: 1. CDR3 loop: CAGDYSYNEQFF. In nucleotides, the CDR3 is TGTGCCGGGGACTACTCCTACAATGAGCAGTTCTTC.

The V gene is TRBV18, the J gene TRBJ1-3; TRBD1 matches at 9 bases. CDR1 is KGHSH and CDR2 is LQKENI in the germline V gene. This CDR3 has 15 amino acids. With 3 bases clipped from V and 9 bases from J, the junction kept 9 bases outside the gene matches. The CDR3 DNA reads as TGTGCCAGCTCACCGCCGGGACAGGGTTTAAGCACCATATATTTT. This translates into CASSPPGQGLSTIYF.

The gene calls are TRBV5-4 and TRBJ1-2; D is unclear. This CDR3 is 14 amino acids long. Germline V lookup: CDR1 SGHNT, CDR2 YYREEE (reference sequence). The V gene lost 2 bases and the J gene lost 8 bases, with 16 bases spanning the gap. The chain's CDR3 is CASSLTTGIGGYTF. The CDR3 DNA is TGTGCCAGCAGCTTAACTACCGGGATCGGCGGCTACACCTTC. The entire variable domain, with the rest obtained from reference TRBV5-4 and TRBJ1-2, is as follows: ETGVTQSPTHLIKTRGQQVTLRCSSQSGHNTVSWYQQALGQGPQFIFQYYREEENGRGNFPPRFSGLQFPNYSSELNVNALELDDSALYLCASSLTTGIGGYTFGSGTRLTVV.

The chain couples TRBV6-5 to TRBJ1-2; D is possibly TRBD1 (5 bases). The CDR3 extends over 15 amino acids. Germline values: CDR1 MNHEY, CDR2 SVGAGI. The V and J ends lost 2 bases and 8 bases respectively, with 18 bases between them. In DNA, the CDR3 is TGTGCCAGCAGTTACGGTTGGAGGGATCGGGGCGGCTACACCTTC. This encodes CASSYGWRDRGGYTF.

The count of this clone is one. The chain combines TRBV14 with TRBJ2-7, with 7 bases aligning to TRBD2. The CDR3 runs 20 residues. Germline assignment: CDR1 SGHDN and CDR2 FVKESK. V trimming: 2 bases; J trimming: 2 bases; junction bases outside the gene matches: 21. The CDR3 here is CASSQKRPKIPGLPTYEQYF. CDR3 nucleotides: TGTGCCAGCAGCCAAAAAAGACCGAAGATCCCGGGACTACCTACCTACGAGCAGTACTTC.

The rearrangement links TRBV6-5 to TRBJ2-7; D possibly corresponds to TRBD1 (6 bases). CDR1 is MNHEY, CDR2 SVGAGI, per germline. V dropped 2 bases and J dropped 2 bases, with 10 bases sitting between them. This CDR3 is 14 amino acids long. The chain's CDR3 is CASSYGDTAYEQYF. In DNA, the CDR3 is TGTGCCAGCAGTTACGGGGACACCGCCTACGAGCAGTACTTC.

V and J are TRBV19 and TRBJ2-1, with TRBD1 matching over 10 bases. Per the germline V gene, CDR1 is LNHDA and CDR2 is SQIVND (reference sequence). The J segment lost 4 bases and the V segment lost 5 bases, leaving 11 bases of the junction unmatched. The CDR3 runs to 17 residues. Here the CDR3 DNA reads TGTGCCAGTAGTTCTATGACAGGGGGCGAGGTATACAATGAGCAGTTCTTC. The encoded protein is CASSSMTGGEVYNEQFF.

The V call is TRBV5-1, the J call TRBJ2-7; 8 bases map to TRBD1. J lost 2 bases, V lost 2 bases, and 6 bases had no gene match. CDR1 SGHRS and CDR2 YFSETQ come from the germline V gene. The CDR3 sequence is 15 residues long. In DNA form, the CDR3 reads TGCGCCAGCAGCTTTCAGGGGGCGACAACCTACGAGCAGTACTTC. The encoded protein is CASSFQGATTYEQYF. Variable domain in full (rest from reference TRBV5-1 and TRBJ2-7): KAGVTQTPRYLIKTRGQQVTLSCSPISGHRSVSWYQQTPGQGLQFLFEYFSETQRNKGNFPGRFSGRQFSNSRSEMNVSTLELGDSALYLCASSFQGATTYEQYFGPGTRLTVT.

This chain joins TRBV10-3 and TRBJ2-3, with 7 bases fitting TRBD1. The germline V gene encodes CDR1 ENHRY and CDR2 SYGVKD. The ends lost 4 bases at V and 5 bases at J; junction bases unmatched: 6. This CDR3 has 14 residues. The CDR3 protein is CAISGDRVGDTQYF. In nucleotides, the CDR3 is TGTGCCATCAGTGGAGACAGGGTGGGAGATACGCAGTATTTT.